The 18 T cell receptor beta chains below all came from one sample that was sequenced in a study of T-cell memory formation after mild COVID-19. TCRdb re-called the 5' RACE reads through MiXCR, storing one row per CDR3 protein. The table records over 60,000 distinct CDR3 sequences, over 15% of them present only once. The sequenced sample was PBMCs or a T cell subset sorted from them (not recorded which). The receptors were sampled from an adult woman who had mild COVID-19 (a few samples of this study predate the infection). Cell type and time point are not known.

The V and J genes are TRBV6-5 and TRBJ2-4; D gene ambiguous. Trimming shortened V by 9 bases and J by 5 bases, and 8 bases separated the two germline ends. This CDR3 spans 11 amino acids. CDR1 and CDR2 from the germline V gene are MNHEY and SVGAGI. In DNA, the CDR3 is TGTGCCAGTTCTCGAGAAAACATTCAGTACTTC. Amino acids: CASSRENIQYF.

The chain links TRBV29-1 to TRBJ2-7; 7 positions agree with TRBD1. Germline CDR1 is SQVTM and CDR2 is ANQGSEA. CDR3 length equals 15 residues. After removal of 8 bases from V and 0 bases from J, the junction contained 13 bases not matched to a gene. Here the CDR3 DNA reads TGCAGCATACGATTAGGACAGGAGAACTCCTACGAGCAGTACTTC. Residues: CSIRLGQENSYEQYF.

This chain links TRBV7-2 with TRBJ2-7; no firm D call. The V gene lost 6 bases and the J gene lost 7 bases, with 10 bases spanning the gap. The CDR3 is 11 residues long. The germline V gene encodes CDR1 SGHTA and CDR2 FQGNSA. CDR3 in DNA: TGTGCCAGCAGTCCTAACCGGGAGCAGTACTTC. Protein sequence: CASSPNREQYF.

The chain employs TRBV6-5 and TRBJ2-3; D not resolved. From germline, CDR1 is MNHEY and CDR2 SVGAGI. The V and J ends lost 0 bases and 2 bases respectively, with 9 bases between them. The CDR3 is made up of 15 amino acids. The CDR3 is CASSYSSPPTDTQYF. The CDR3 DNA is TGTGCCAGCAGTTACTCGTCCCCCCCCACAGATACGCAGTATTTT.

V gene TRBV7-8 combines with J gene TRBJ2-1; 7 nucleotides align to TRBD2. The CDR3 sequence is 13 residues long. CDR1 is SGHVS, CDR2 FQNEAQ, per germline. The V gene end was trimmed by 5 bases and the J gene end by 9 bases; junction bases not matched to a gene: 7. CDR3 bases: TGTGCCAGCAGCCCGAGGACTAGAGGTGAGCAGTTCTTC. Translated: CASSPRTRGEQFF.

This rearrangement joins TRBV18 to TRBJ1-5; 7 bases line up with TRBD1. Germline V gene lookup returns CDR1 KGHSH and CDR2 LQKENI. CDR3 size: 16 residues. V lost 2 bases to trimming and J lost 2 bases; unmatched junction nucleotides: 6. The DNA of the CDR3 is TGTGCCAGCTCACCAGTGTACGGACAGGGCAATCAGCCCCAGCATTTT. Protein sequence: CASSPVYGQGNQPQHF. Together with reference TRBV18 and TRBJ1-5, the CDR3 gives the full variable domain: NAGVMQNPRHLVRRRGQEARLRCSPMKGHSHVYWYRQLPEEGLKFMVYLQKENIIDESGMPKERFSAEFPKEGPSILRIQQVVRGDSAAYFCASSPVYGQGNQPQHFGDGTRLSIL.

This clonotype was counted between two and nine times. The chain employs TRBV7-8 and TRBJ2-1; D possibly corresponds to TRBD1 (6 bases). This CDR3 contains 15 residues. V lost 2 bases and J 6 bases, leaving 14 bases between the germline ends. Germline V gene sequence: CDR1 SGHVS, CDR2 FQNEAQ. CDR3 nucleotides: TGTGCCAGCAGCTTAATCCCAGGGGCAGGCAATGAGCAGTTCTTC. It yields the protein CASSLIPGAGNEQFF.

CDR3 bases: TGCGCCAGCAGCTTGGCCGAAGGGACAGGGGATTCGAATGAGCAGTTCTTC. It encodes CASSLAEGTGDSNEQFF. The V and J genes are TRBV5-1 and TRBJ2-1, with 10 bases identical to TRBD1. CDR3 size: 17 residues. The V gene's germline CDR1 is SGHRS and CDR2 YFSETQ. Trimming at V came to 0 bases and at J to 7 bases, leaving 10 bases not matched to a gene.

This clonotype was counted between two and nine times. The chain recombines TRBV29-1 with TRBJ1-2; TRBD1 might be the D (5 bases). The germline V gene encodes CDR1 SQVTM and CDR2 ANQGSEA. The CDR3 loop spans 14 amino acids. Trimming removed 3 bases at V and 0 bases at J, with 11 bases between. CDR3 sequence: CSVESRDANYGYTF. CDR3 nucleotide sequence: TGCAGCGTTGAGTCCAGGGACGCTAACTATGGCTACACCTTC.

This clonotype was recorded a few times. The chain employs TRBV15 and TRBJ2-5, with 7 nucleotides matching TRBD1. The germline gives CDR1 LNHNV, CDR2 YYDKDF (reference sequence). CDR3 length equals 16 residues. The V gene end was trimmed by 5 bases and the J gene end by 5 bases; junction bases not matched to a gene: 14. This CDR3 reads CATSEWDSGWVETQYF. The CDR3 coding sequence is TGTGCCACCAGCGAATGGGACAGCGGATGGGTGGAGACCCAGTACTTC.

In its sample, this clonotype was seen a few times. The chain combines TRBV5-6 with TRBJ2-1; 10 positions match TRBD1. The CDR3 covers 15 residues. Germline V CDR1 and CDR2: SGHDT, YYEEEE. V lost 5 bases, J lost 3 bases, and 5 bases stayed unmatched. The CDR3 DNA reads TGTGCCAGCAGTCTCCGGACAGGGGGCTACAATGAGCAGTTCTTC. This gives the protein CASSLRTGGYNEQFF.

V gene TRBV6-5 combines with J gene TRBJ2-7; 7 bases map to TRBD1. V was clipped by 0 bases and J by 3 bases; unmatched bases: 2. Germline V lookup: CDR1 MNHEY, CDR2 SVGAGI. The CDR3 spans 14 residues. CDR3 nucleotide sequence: TGTGCCAGCAGTTACTCGTCAGGGGGCTACGAGCAGTACTTC. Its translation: CASSYSSGGYEQYF.

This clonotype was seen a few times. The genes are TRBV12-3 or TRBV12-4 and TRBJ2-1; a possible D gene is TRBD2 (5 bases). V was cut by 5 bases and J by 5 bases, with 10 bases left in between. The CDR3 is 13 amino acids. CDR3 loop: CASSGGGNNEQFF. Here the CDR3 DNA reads TGTGCCAGCAGTGGAGGCGGTAACAATGAGCAGTTCTTC.

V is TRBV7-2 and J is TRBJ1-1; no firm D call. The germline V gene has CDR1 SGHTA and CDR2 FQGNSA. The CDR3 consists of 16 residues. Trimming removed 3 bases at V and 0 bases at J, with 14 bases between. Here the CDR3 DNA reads TGTGCCAGCAGCTTTGACCCTTCGAACCTGAACACTGAAGCTTTCTTT. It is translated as CASSFDPSNLNTEAFF.

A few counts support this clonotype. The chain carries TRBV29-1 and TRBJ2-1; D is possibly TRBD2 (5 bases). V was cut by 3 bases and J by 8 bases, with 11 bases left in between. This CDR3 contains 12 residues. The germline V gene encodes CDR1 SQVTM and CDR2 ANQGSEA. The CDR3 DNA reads TGCAGCGTTGAGGCGGGCCGTCATGAGCAGTTCTTC. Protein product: CSVEAGRHEQFF.

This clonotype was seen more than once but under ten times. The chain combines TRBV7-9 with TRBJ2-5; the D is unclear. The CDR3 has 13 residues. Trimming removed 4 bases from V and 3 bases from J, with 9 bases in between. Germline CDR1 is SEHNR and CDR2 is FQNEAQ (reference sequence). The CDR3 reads CASSSDGEETQYF. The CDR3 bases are TGTGCCAGCAGCTCCGATGGGGAAGAGACCCAGTACTTC.

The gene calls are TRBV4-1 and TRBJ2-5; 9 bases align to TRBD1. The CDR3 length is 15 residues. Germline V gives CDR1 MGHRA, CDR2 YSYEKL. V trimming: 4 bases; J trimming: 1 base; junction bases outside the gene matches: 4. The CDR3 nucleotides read TGCGCCAGCAGCCGTCGGGACAGGGCCCAAGAGACCCAGTACTTC. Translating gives CASSRRDRAQETQYF.

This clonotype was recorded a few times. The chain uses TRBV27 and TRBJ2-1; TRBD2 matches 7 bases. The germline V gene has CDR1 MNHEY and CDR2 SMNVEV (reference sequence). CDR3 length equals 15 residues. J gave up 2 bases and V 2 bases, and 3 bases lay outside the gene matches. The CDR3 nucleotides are TGTGCCAGCAGTTTAAACGGGAGGCCCTACAATGAGCAGTTCTTC. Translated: CASSLNGRPYNEQFF.